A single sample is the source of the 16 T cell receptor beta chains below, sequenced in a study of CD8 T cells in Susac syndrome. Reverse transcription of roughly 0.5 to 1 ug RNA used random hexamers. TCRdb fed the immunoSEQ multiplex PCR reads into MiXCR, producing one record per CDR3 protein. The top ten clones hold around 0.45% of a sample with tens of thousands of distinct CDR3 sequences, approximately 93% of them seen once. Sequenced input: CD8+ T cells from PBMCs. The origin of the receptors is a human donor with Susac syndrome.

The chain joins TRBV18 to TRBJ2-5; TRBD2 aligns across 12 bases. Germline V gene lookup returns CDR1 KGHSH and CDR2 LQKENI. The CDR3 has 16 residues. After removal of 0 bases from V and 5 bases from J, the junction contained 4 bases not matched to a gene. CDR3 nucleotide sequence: TGTGCCAGCTCACCACCGTCCCTAGCGGGAGGGGAGACCCAGTACTTC. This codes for CASSPPSLAGGETQYF.

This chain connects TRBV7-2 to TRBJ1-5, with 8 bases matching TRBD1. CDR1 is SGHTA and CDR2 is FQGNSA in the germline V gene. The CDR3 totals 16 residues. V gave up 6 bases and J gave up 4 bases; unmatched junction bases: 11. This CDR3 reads CASRPAGTGGNQPQHF. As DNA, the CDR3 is TGTGCCAGCAGACCCGCCGGGACAGGAGGGAATCAGCCCCAGCATTTT.

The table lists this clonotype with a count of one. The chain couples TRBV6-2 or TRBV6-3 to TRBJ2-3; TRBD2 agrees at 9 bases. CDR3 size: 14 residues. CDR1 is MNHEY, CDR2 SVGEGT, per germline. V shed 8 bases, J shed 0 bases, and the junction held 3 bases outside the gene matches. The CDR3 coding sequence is TGTGCCAGCCGGCGGGAGGGGAGCACAGATACGCAGTATTTT. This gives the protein CASRREGSTDTQYF.

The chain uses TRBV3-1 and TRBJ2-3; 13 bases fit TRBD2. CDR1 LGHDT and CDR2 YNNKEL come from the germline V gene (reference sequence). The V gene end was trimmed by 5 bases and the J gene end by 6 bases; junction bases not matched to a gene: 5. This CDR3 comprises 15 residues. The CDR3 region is CASSGGLAGEDTQYF. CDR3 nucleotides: TGTGCCAGCAGCGGCGGACTAGCGGGAGAGGATACGCAGTATTTT.

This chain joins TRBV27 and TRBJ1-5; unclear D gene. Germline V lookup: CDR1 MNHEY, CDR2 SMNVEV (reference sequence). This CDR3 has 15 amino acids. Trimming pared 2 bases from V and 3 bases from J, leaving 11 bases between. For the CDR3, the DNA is TGTGCCAGCAGTTTAGGCAGGTCGAACAATCAGCCCCAGCATTTT. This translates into CASSLGRSNNQPQHF.

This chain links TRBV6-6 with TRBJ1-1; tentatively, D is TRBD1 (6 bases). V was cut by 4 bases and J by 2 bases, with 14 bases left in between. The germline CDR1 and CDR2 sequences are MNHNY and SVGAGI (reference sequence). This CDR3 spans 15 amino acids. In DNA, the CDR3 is TGTGCCAGCAGTTCCAACAGGGCATCTAACACTGAAGCTTTCTTT. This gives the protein CASSSNRASNTEAFF.

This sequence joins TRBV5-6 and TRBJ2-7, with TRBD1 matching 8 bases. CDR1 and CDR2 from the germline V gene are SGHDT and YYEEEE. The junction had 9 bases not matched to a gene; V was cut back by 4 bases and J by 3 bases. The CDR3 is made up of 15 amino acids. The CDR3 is CASSLQTTGVYEQYF. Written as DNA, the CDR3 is TGTGCCAGCAGCCTCCAAACGACAGGGGTCTACGAGCAGTACTTC.

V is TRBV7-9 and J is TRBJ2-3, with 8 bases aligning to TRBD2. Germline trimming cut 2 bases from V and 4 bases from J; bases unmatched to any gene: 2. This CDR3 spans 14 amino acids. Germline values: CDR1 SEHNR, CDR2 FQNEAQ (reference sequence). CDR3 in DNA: TGTGCCAGCAGCTTAAGCGGGAGAGCAGATACGCAGTATTTT. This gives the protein CASSLSGRADTQYF.

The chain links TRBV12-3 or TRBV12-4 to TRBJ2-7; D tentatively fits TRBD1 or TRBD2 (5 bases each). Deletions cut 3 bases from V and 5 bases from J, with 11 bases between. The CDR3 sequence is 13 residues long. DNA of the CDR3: TGTGCCAGCAGTTTCGCAGGGAGCGACGAGCAGTACTTC. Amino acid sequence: CASSFAGSDEQYF.

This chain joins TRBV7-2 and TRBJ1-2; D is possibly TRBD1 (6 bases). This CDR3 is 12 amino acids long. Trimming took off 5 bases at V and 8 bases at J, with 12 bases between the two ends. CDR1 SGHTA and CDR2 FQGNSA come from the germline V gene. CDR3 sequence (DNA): TGTGCCAGCAGCCTCACAGGGAAAGGCTACACCTTC. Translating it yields CASSLTGKGYTF.

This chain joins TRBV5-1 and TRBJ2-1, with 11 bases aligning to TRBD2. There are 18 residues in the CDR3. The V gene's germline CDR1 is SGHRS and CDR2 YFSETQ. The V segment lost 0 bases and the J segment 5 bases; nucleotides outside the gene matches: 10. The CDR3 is CASSLEGFGGLADNEQFF. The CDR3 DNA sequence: TGCGCCAGCAGCTTGGAGGGCTTTGGGGGACTAGCGGACAATGAGCAGTTCTTC.

The CDR3 loop reads CASSLDGGVGYGYTF. In nucleotides, the CDR3 is TGTGCCAGCAGCTTAGATGGAGGGGTAGGCTATGGCTACACCTTC. V and J are TRBV7-3 and TRBJ1-2; D is perhaps TRBD1 (5 bases). Germline V gene data show CDR1 as SGHTA and CDR2 as FQGTGA. V was clipped by 2 bases and J by 4 bases, with 14 bases between them. The CDR3 covers 15 residues.

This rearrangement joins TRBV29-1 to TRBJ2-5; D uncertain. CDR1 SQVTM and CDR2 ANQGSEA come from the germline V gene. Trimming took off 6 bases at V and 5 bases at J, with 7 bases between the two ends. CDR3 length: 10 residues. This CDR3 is CSVIRETQYF. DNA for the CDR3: TGCAGCGTGATCAGGGAGACCCAGTACTTC.

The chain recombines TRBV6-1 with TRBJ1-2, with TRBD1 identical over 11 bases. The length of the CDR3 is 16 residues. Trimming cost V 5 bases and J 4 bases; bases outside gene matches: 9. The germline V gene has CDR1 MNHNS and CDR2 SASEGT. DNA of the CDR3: TGTGCCAGCAGTCCCGCCCCGGGACAGGGGGGCTATGGCTACACCTTC. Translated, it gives CASSPAPGQGGYGYTF.

The CDR3 is CASSFPHPAGESTDTQYF. The CDR3 nucleotides are TGTGCCAGCAGCTTTCCCCACCCAGCGGGAGAGAGCACAGATACGCAGTATTTT. The chain carries TRBV7-9 and TRBJ2-3, with TRBD2 identical over 8 bases. This CDR3 contains 18 residues. With V trimmed by 3 bases and J by 0 bases, 11 bases remained unmatched. Looked up from germline, CDR1 is SEHNR and CDR2 is FQNEAQ (reference sequence). Drawing the rest from reference TRBV7-9 and TRBJ2-3, the complete variable domain is DTGVSQNPRHKITKRGQNVTFRCDPISEHNRLYWYRQTLGQGPEFLTYFQNEAQLEKSRLLSDRFSAERPKGSFSTLEIQRTEQGDSAMYLCASSFPHPAGESTDTQYFGPGTRLTVL.

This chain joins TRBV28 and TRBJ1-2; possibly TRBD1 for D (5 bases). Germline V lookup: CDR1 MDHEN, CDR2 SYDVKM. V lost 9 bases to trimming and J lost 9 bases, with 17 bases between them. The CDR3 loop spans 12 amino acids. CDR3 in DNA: TGTGCCAGTTTGACAGCAGGAAACAGCTACACCTTC. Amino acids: CASLTAGNSYTF.